This TCR beta chain derives from a study of CD4 T cells in relation to SARS-CoV-2 and coronaviruses. Study-wide background: ViraFEST: approximately eleven-day antigen culture of PBMCs, then TCR beta CDR3 sequencing. Study results and caveats: Each donor contributed either pre-pandemic or post-infection samples, not both.

This clone was detected only a few times. Antigen: not known. The unexposed donors gave CD4+ T cells in about 2011-2018, prior to COVID-19. The cells were cultured for around ten days before CD4+ T cells were isolated. Unexposed-donor CD4+ T cells were probed with SARS-CoV-2 S/N and four cold-coronavirus spikes, cells permitting. This CDR3 region has 18 residues. V was clipped by 3 bases and J by 0 bases; unmatched bases: 5. Germline assignment: CDR1 KGHSH and CDR2 LQKENI. Only in-frame clones appear in the TCRdb table, and some are missing; sequencing was by immunoSEQ multiplex PCR. Of 20,000 to 25,000 clones listed, 74% were seen once; the top ten hold around 12%.

This receptor was taken from a human donor in good health. The specimen sequenced was CD4+ T cells from PBMCs, cultured in vitro. The V call is TRBV18, the J call TRBJ2-6; TRBD1 matches 10 bases. The CDR3 nucleotides read TGTGCCAGCTCACCGAGACAGGGGGCTTACTCTGGGGCCAACGTCCTGACTTTC. Translated: CASSPRQGAYSGANVLTF.